Here is one TCR beta chain with its context. Original analysis: The authors estimated nucleated cell counts from reference gene primer amplification. TCRdb's table, derived via immunoSEQ multiplex PCR, lists solely in-frame clones and lacks some. V and J calls plus clone size are reproduced from that table; the DNA served to infer D and trimming. In the table there are around 71,000 clones, approximately 83% of which are singletons. Germline V CDR1 and CDR2: MNHEY, SVGAGI. The V gene lost 6 bases and the J gene lost 2 bases, with 14 bases spanning the gap. The CDR3 has 14 amino acids. The sample belongs to a study of blood T cell repertoires in COVID-19. About the study: COVID-19 samples from acute and convalescent phases originated in the United States, Italy and Spain. T cells, B-cell-depleted T cells, or PBMCs supplied cDNA or gDNA.

This chain connects TRBV6-5 to TRBJ2-7; D is perhaps TRBD1 (6 bases). Sequencing was performed on peripheral blood. The receptor comes from a man between 70 and 80 years old with acute or convalescent COVID-19. The CDR3 spells CASREQGITYEQYF. The CDR3 DNA reads as TGTGCCAGCAGGGAGCAGGGGATTACCTACGAGCAGTACTTC.